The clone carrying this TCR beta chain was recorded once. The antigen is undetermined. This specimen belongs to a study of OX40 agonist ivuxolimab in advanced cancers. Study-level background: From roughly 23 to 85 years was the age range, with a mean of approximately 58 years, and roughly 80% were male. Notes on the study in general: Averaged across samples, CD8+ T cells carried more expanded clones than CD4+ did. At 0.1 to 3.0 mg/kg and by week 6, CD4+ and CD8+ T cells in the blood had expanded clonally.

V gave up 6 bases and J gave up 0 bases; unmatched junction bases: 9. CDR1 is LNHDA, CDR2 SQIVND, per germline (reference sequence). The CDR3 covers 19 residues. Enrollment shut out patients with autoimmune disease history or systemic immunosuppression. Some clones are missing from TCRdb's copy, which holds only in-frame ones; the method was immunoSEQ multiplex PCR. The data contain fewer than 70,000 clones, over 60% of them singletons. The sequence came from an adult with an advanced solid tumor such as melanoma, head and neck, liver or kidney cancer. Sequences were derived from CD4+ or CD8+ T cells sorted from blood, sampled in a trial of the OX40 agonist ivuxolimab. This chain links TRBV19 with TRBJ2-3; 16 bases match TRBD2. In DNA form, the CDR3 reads TGTGCCAGTAGAACCTCGGGACTAGCGGGGGGGACTAGCACAGATACGCAGTATTTT. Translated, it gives CASRTSGLAGGTSTDTQYF.